This T cell receptor (beta chain) came from a study of T cell responses to AZD1222 COVID-19 vaccine. Looking at the study overall: Samples with a second dose at about 4 or about 12 weeks were pooled together.

Sequencing used immunoSEQ multiplex PCR; TCRdb keeps in-frame clones, though not all of them. The sample records 120,000 or so clones, around 88% being singletons. Sequenced here: peripheral blood, sampled on day 0 of AZD1222 vaccination. The origin of this receptor is an adult in good health.

CDR3 sequence reads: CASSPPAAGGPDTQYF. The CDR3 DNA sequence: TGTGCCAGCTCACCACCGGCGGCGGGGGGGCCCGATACGCAGTATTTT. This chain joins TRBV18 and TRBJ2-3; TRBD2 matches at 9 bases. Trimming cost V 0 bases and J 6 bases; bases outside gene matches: 7. Germline loops: CDR1 KGHSH, CDR2 LQKENI. This CDR3 is 16 amino acids long.